Below are 17 T cell receptor beta chains sequenced from a single sample in a study of metastatic and nonmetastatic thyroid tumors. The entire patient cohort was treatment-naive prior to thyroid surgery. With MiXCR, TCRdb called clones anew from the PCR reads. Here the sample spans tens of thousands of clones, over 9.5% being singletons. Sequenced sample: blood. Receptors were obtained from a female donor with papillary thyroid cancer or a benign thyroid nodule (not recorded which). Some clones in this sample may be carry-over from other donors' samples.

This clone has at least ten counts. This chain joins TRBV11-2 and TRBJ2-3; tentatively, D is TRBD2 (5 bases). The germline CDR1 and CDR2 sequences are SGHAT and FQNNGV. Trimming left V 5 bases short and J 8 bases short, with 23 bases between. The CDR3 loop spans 16 amino acids. The CDR3 nucleotides are TGTGCCAGCAGCCGCATAACTCGGAGGTCAGCCGGTACGCAGTATTTT. Translating it yields CASSRITRRSAGTQYF.

This clone was observed at least ten times. The chain uses TRBV28 and TRBJ1-2; D not resolved. The CDR3 contains 15 residues. In germline, CDR1 is MDHEN, CDR2 SYDVKM. V was shortened by 3 bases and J by 6 bases, with 17 bases between the two germline ends. CDR3 residues: CASSFLDSPYHGYTF. CDR3 in DNA: TGTGCCAGCAGTTTTCTAGATTCTCCCTATCATGGCTACACCTTC.

The V gene is TRBV7-2, the J gene TRBJ2-7, with 13 bases lining up with TRBD2. CDR3 length: 14 amino acids. V shed 5 bases and J 7 bases; nucleotides not matched to a gene: 5. Germline loops: CDR1 SGHTA, CDR2 FQGNSA. CDR3 amino acids: CASSQTSGRLEQYF. The CDR3 bases are TGTGCCAGCAGCCAGACTAGCGGGAGGCTTGAGCAGTACTTC.

Comment on this clone: A much larger clonotype is one base distant, so this may be a read error. This chain joins TRBV6-1 and TRBJ2-5; 7 positions agree with TRBD1. The CDR3 runs 16 residues. V lost 6 bases, J lost 5 bases, and 15 bases stayed unmatched. CDR1 MNHNS and CDR2 SASEGT come from the germline V gene. The CDR3 DNA is TGTGCCAGCAGAGAAACCGGGACAGAGGTTTTTGAGACCCAGTACTTC. It codes for CASRETGTEVFETQYF.

This clone was seen many times. The V and J genes are TRBV5-8 and TRBJ2-1, with D maybe TRBD1 (6 bases). In germline, CDR1 is SGHTS, CDR2 YDEGEE. V was cut by 0 bases and J by 0 bases, with 16 bases left in between. This CDR3 contains 18 residues. The CDR3 sequence: CASSLVQGPLYSYNEQFF. The DNA of the CDR3 is TGTGCCAGCAGCTTGGTACAGGGCCCCCTTTACTCCTACAATGAGCAGTTCTTC.

This clone was picked up many times. The J gene is TRBJ2-7, the V gene TRBV6-1; 10 bases align to TRBD2. Germline trimming cut 7 bases from V and 7 bases from J; bases unmatched to any gene: 13. The CDR3 totals 15 residues. Germline-derived CDR1 and CDR2 are MNHNS and SASEGT. For the CDR3, the DNA is TGTGCCAGCAACCTAGCGGGAGCTATCTCGGAGGAGCAGTACTTC. This gives the protein CASNLAGAISEEQYF.

This clone was seen many times. CDR3 nucleotides: TGTGCCAGCAGACTCACAAGCGGGAGGGCCGGAGATACGCAGTATTTT. It translates to CASRLTSGRAGDTQYF. The rearrangement joins TRBV4-2 to TRBJ2-3; 10 bases line up with TRBD2. The junction had 11 bases not matched to a gene; V was cut back by 6 bases and J by 5 bases. The CDR3 extends over 16 amino acids. The V gene's germline CDR1 is LGHNA and CDR2 YNFKEQ.

This clone was picked up a small number of times. Possible read error: a much larger clone is one base away. The chain uses TRBV12-3 or TRBV12-4 and TRBJ2-4; the D call may be TRBD1 or TRBD2 (5 bases each). This CDR3 has 11 residues. CDR3 bases: TGTTCCAGCAGCTTCGGGGCATCGCAGTACTTC. Protein: CSSSFGASQYF.

This clone has at least ten counts. The V call is TRBV5-6, the J call TRBJ2-7; D is undetermined. The CDR3 has 14 amino acids. The germline gives CDR1 SGHDT, CDR2 YYEEEE. The ends were cut back, 0 bases at V and 2 bases at J, with 9 bases in the middle. For the CDR3, the DNA is TGTGCCAGCAGCTTGGATATGGGAACCTACGAGCAGTACTTC. It codes for CASSLDMGTYEQYF.

This clone came up many times. V usage is TRBV19 and J usage is TRBJ1-1; D is uncertain. The CDR3 length is 14 residues. V was cut by 5 bases and J by 5 bases, with 15 bases left in between. From germline, CDR1 is LNHDA and CDR2 SQIVND (reference sequence). The CDR3 nucleotides are TGTGCCAGTAGTGTGAGTGGGAGGAGGACTGAAGCTTTCTTT. Amino acids: CASSVSGRRTEAFF.

The table lists this clone with many counts. This chain joins TRBV6-2 or TRBV6-3 and TRBJ2-5; possible D gene TRBD2, 5 bases. The CDR3 length is 14 residues. Germline lookup yields CDR1 MNHEY and CDR2 SVGEGT. Trimming pared 3 bases from V and 5 bases from J, leaving 13 bases between. The CDR3 bases are TGTGCCAGCAGTTATGGGCCCGAGGGCGAGACCCAGTACTTC. Translation gives CASSYGPEGETQYF.

The table lists this clone with many counts. The chain uses TRBV5-1 and TRBJ2-3; 7 nucleotides align to TRBD2. The germline CDR1 and CDR2 sequences are SGHRS and YFSETQ. Germline trimming cut 3 bases from V and 3 bases from J; bases unmatched to any gene: 7. This CDR3 region has 15 residues. CDR3 protein: CASSWGGFETDTQYF. For the CDR3, the DNA is TGCGCCAGCAGCTGGGGGGGTTTCGAGACAGATACGCAGTATTTT.

V and J are TRBV5-1 and TRBJ2-3, with D perhaps TRBD1 (6 bases). Germline CDR1 and CDR2: SGHRS and YFSETQ. V shed 3 bases and J shed 0 bases, with 8 bases lying between them. The CDR3 runs 14 residues. The chain's CDR3 is CASSSTGSTDTQYF. DNA for the CDR3: TGCGCCAGCAGCTCTACAGGGAGCACAGATACGCAGTATTTT.

V usage is TRBV5-6 and J usage is TRBJ1-5; no clear D. The CDR3 spans 15 residues. Germline V gives CDR1 SGHDT, CDR2 YYEEEE. V lost 0 bases, J lost 9 bases, and 16 bases lay in between. The CDR3 sequence is CASSLGVSLVGPQHF. In DNA, the CDR3 is TGTGCCAGCAGCTTGGGGGTCAGCCTGGTGGGGCCCCAGCATTTT.

This clone was recorded many times. The gene calls are TRBV20-1 and TRBJ2-3, with TRBD2 identical over 8 bases. Germline CDR1 and CDR2: DFQATT and SNEGSKA (reference sequence). V lost 2 bases and J lost 0; bases outside the gene matches: 4. There are 15 residues in the CDR3. The chain's CDR3 is CSARRASGSTDTQYF. CDR3 bases: TGCAGTGCTAGAAGGGCTAGCGGGAGCACAGATACGCAGTATTTT.

This clone occurred many times. The rearrangement uses TRBV11-2 and TRBJ2-7, with D possibly TRBD1 on 6 matching bases. This CDR3 contains 14 residues. The V gene's germline CDR1 is SGHAT and CDR2 FQNNGV. V was pared by 1 base and J by 7 bases, with 14 bases between. The CDR3 spells CASSLVGGPGEQYF. The CDR3 DNA reads as TGTGCCAGCAGCTTAGTTGGGGGCCCGGGGGAGCAGTACTTC.

There are many counts of this clone. This chain links TRBV4-3 with TRBJ2-7, with D hard to call. V dropped 0 bases and J dropped 11 bases, with 14 bases sitting between them. This CDR3 contains 13 residues. Germline assignment: CDR1 LGHNA and CDR2 YSLEER. The CDR3 DNA reads as TGCGCCAGCAGCCAAGATCGGTTCTCATTAGAGTACTTC. Residues: CASSQDRFSLEYF.